This record covers a single TCR beta chain. Between the trimmed V and J ends, which lost 0 bases and 2 bases, there was a span of 8 bases. This CDR3 region has 16 residues. In germline, CDR1 is LGHNA, CDR2 YSLEER. TCRdb itself ran the RT-PCR reads through MiXCR, one entry per CDR3 protein. Altogether around 190,000 distinct CDR3 sequences are present, around a tenth being singletons, with the ten largest covering 11%. This sample is part of a study of response to subunit inactivated influenza vaccine. The chain recombines TRBV4-3 with TRBJ1-6, with D maybe TRBD1 (5 bases). The input for sequencing was non-naive T cells sorted from PBMCs, taken on the day of vaccination. The receptor comes from a man aged 45-65 years who received an inactivated influenza vaccine. The CDR3 DNA follows: TGCGCCAGCAGCCAAGACGCGGGGGCCTATAATTCACCCCTCCACTTT. Protein: CASSQDAGAYNSPLHF.